Below are 21 T cell receptor beta chains sequenced from a single sample in a study of blood T cells in healthy people across ages. Together with a sample-barcoded 5' primer, a J-beta primer mix was included in a second PCR lasting about 7 to 11 cycles. Via MiXCR, TCRdb re-called the 5' RACE reads, giving one row per CDR3 protein. The table shows 1,800,000 or so distinct CDR3 sequences, with roughly 43% occurring only once. The specimen sequenced was blood. The receptors originated from a human donor in good health.

V is TRBV9 and J is TRBJ2-4, with TRBD2 matching over 13 bases. TRBJ2-7 explains the end of the DNA better; the J call may be wrong. Germline V gene data show CDR1 as SGDLS and CDR2 as YYNGEE. The CDR3 length is 17 residues. CDR3 sequence: CASSADIGTSGDHEQYF. CDR3 sequence (DNA): TGTGCCAGCAGCGCAGACATCGGGACTAGCGGGGACCACGAGCAGTACTTC.

The V call is TRBV7-8, the J call TRBJ2-1, with a tentative D call TRBD1 (5 bases). Trimming cost V 2 bases and J 8 bases, with 16 bases left between them. The V gene's germline CDR1 is SGHVS and CDR2 FQNEAQ. The CDR3 extends over 15 amino acids. CDR3 DNA sequence: TGTGCCAGCAGCTTACAAAGAAAGGGGCCGGATGAGCAGTTCTTC. It codes for CASSLQRKGPDEQFF.

This clonotype was seen only a few times. The rearrangement links TRBV5-6 to TRBJ2-2; no clear D. CDR1 is SGHDT, CDR2 YYEEEE, per germline. V was trimmed by 1 base and J by 7 bases, leaving 2 bases between them. CDR3 length: 11 residues. CDR3 DNA sequence: TGTGCCAGCAGCTTGTTCGGGGAGCTGTTTTTT. As protein: CASSLFGELFF.

This sequence joins TRBV15 and TRBJ1-5, with a possible D match to TRBD1 (6 bases). V was shortened by 3 bases and J by 6 bases, with 18 bases between the two germline ends. Per germline, CDR1 LNHNV and CDR2 YYDKDF (reference sequence). The CDR3 has 16 residues. CDR3 sequence (DNA): TGTGCCACCAGCAGTCGCGACAGGCCCGAAGGTCAGCCCCAGCATTTT. Translated: CATSSRDRPEGQPQHF. The variable domain in full, completed from reference TRBV15 and TRBJ1-5, reads DAMVIQNPRYQVTQFGKPVTLSCSQTLNHNVMYWYQQKSSQAPKLLFHYYDKDFNNEADTPDNFQSRRPNTSFCFLDIRSPGLGDTAMYLCATSSRDRPEGQPQHFGDGTRLSIL.

The V and J genes are TRBV13 and TRBJ1-2; D gene unclear. The CDR3 extends over 14 amino acids. The V end was cut by 4 bases, the J end by 2 bases, with 11 bases between. The germline V gene has CDR1 PRHDT and CDR2 FYEKMQ (reference sequence). CDR3 coding DNA: TGTGCCAGCAGCTCAGGTCTGGAAAACTATGGCTACACCTTC. It codes for CASSSGLENYGYTF.

The chain employs TRBV6-1 and TRBJ2-1; a weak D match, TRBD1 (5 bases). The V gene's germline CDR1 is MNHNS and CDR2 SASEGT. CDR3 length: 17 amino acids. Trimming took off 6 bases at V and 4 bases at J, with 22 bases between the two ends. Here the CDR3 DNA reads TGTGCCAGCAGGCGCTTCTCAGGGATCAAACCTTACAATGAGCAGTTCTTC. Protein sequence: CASRRFSGIKPYNEQFF.

Many counts were recorded for this clonotype. The chain has TRBV3-1 and TRBJ2-7, with TRBD2 as a possible D gene (5 bases). V lost 2 bases and J lost 7, with 12 bases in between. The germline gives CDR1 LGHDT, CDR2 YNNKEL (reference sequence). The CDR3 contains 13 residues. The CDR3, as DNA: TGTGCCAGCAGCCAAAGGCCTAGCCGAGAGCAGTACTTC. Translating it yields CASSQRPSREQYF.

J is TRBJ2-5 and V is TRBV12-3 or TRBV12-4, with TRBD2 matching over 10 bases. This CDR3 is 18 amino acids long. Trimming took 8 bases from V and 1 from J; bases not matched to a gene: 16. The CDR3 loop is CASASSGLAGVIQETQYF. In DNA form, the CDR3 reads TGTGCCAGCGCCTCCTCAGGGCTAGCGGGGGTTATCCAAGAGACCCAGTACTTC.

This chain joins TRBV29-1 and TRBJ2-1; D call uncertain. Germline-derived CDR1 and CDR2 are SQVTM and ANQGSEA. The CDR3 is 12 residues long. V lost 7 bases and J 8 bases, leaving 15 bases between the germline ends. The CDR3 spells CSDPGPEDEQFF. The CDR3 bases are TGCAGCGATCCGGGCCCAGAGGATGAGCAGTTCTTC.

This rearrangement joins TRBV7-2 to TRBJ2-5, with D perhaps matching TRBD1 or TRBD2 (5 bases each). The CDR3 length is 15 residues. Deletions cut 4 bases from V and 11 bases from J, with 23 bases between. Germline CDR1 reads SGHTA; CDR2 reads FQGNSA. CDR3 region: CASSSTGTPEVEQYF. The CDR3 bases are TGTGCCAGCAGCTCTACCGGGACCCCGGAGGTGGAGCAGTACTTC.

This clonotype came up many times. The genes are TRBV5-1 and TRBJ1-1, with D tentatively TRBD1 (6 bases). The CDR3 runs to 13 residues. The V and J ends lost 3 bases and 6 bases respectively, with 12 bases between them. Germline loops: CDR1 SGHRS, CDR2 YFSETQ. The CDR3 spells CASSSYRAPEAFF. CDR3 DNA sequence: TGCGCCAGCAGCTCCTACAGGGCCCCTGAAGCTTTCTTT.

This clonotype was recorded only once. The rearrangement links TRBV30 to TRBJ2-1; D remains unclear. Germline V CDR1 and CDR2: GTSNPN, SVGIG (reference sequence). The CDR3 consists of 14 residues. V was shortened by 1 base and J by 0 bases, with 7 bases between the two germline ends. CDR3 amino acids: CAWSGELSYNEQFF. As DNA, the CDR3 is TGTGCCTGGAGTGGTGAGCTCTCCTACAATGAGCAGTTCTTC.

The chain joins TRBV13 to TRBJ1-2; D may be TRBD1 (5 bases). V lost 4 bases and J lost 3, with 15 bases in between. CDR3 length: 15 amino acids. CDR1 PRHDT and CDR2 FYEKMQ come from the germline V gene (reference sequence). The CDR3 protein is CASSSQGLRDYGYTF. The DNA for the CDR3 is TGTGCCAGCAGCTCCCAGGGTTTGCGGGACTATGGCTACACCTTC.

J is TRBJ2-3 and V is TRBV19; 8 positions match TRBD2. CDR1 LNHDA and CDR2 SQIVND come from the germline V gene (reference sequence). V gave up 9 bases and J gave up 1 base; unmatched junction bases: 6. The CDR3 length is 14 residues. The CDR3 here is CASGTRSGTDTQYF. CDR3 sequence (DNA): TGTGCCAGCGGGACTAGGTCGGGCACAGATACGCAGTATTTT.

The rearrangement joins TRBV4-2 to TRBJ2-7; 11 bases are a match to TRBD2. Germline V gene lookup returns CDR1 LGHNA and CDR2 YNFKEQ. Trimming cost V 3 bases and J 3 bases; bases outside gene matches: 7. The CDR3 is 16 residues long. The CDR3 DNA sequence: TGTGCCAGCAGCCAGGAGGGACTAGCGGCAAACTACGAGCAGTACTTC. Translation gives CASSQEGLAANYEQYF.

V is TRBV28 and J is TRBJ2-7, with D hard to call. The CDR3 spans 14 residues. Germline values: CDR1 MDHEN, CDR2 SYDVKM. V lost 6 bases, J lost 5 bases, and 17 bases lay in between. The CDR3 bases are TGTGCCAGCAGGAGGCGAATAATAGCCCACGAGCAGTACTTC. Protein sequence: CASRRRIIAHEQYF.

This clonotype came up many times. The V gene is TRBV6-6, the J gene TRBJ2-1, with 11 bases that match TRBD2. The V segment lost 5 bases and the J segment 9 bases; nucleotides outside the gene matches: 9. CDR3 length equals 15 residues. In germline, CDR1 is MNHNY, CDR2 SVGAGI (reference sequence). CDR3: CASSKFSGGVSEQFF. The DNA for the CDR3 is TGTGCCAGCAGTAAATTTAGCGGGGGGGTGAGTGAGCAGTTCTTC.

The rearrangement links TRBV20-1 to TRBJ1-2; TRBD1 matches at 7 bases. Germline CDR1 and CDR2: DFQATT and SNEGSKA (reference sequence). CDR3 length equals 14 residues. Trimming at V came to 2 bases and at J to 8 bases, leaving 11 bases not matched to a gene. CDR3 in amino acids: CSARNGDRWNGYTF. The CDR3 coding sequence is TGCAGTGCTAGAAACGGGGACAGATGGAACGGCTACACCTTC.

This clonotype came up once. The gene calls are TRBV20-1 and TRBJ2-1, with unresolved D. There are 13 residues in the CDR3. Looked up from germline, CDR1 is DFQATT and CDR2 is SNEGSKA (reference sequence). V lost 0 bases, J lost 5 bases, and 8 bases lay in between. The CDR3 nucleotides are TGCAGTGCTAGAGATCCCCTACACAATGAGCAGTTCTTC. Translation: CSARDPLHNEQFF.

This clonotype was found a few times. The rearrangement uses TRBV10-3 and TRBJ1-1; 7 bases match TRBD1. J was trimmed by 3 bases and V by 7 bases; bases with no gene match: 5. CDR3 length: 13 residues. Germline-derived CDR1 and CDR2 are ENHRY and SYGVKD. The CDR3: CAIKEGADTEAFF. The CDR3 DNA reads as TGTGCCATCAAGGAGGGGGCGGACACTGAAGCTTTCTTT.

V gene TRBV2 combines with J gene TRBJ2-7; D call uncertain. The ends were cut back, 2 bases at V and 0 bases at J, with 14 bases in the middle. The V gene's germline CDR1 is SNHLY and CDR2 FYNNEI. The CDR3 has 16 residues. Written as DNA, the CDR3 is TGTGCCAGCAGTGAACGAAACAGCTATTTCTCCTACGAGCAGTACTTC. Protein: CASSERNSYFSYEQYF.